The 27 T cell receptor beta chains given below trace back to one sample, sequenced in a study of T cells in Graves' hyperthyroidism and ophthalmopathy. RNA transcripts served as the template for amplifying TCR beta CDR3 regions. The TCR CDR3 first-round RT-PCR relied on the HTBI primer set. TCRdb fed the multiplex PCR reads into MiXCR, producing one record per CDR3 protein. Of about 690,000 distinct CDR3 sequences listed, roughly 17% were seen once; the top ten hold around a sixth. Material for sequencing was blood. Receptor source: a man aged 45 to 65 with Graves' hyperthyroidism.

Turning to this clonotype: Being one base from a much bigger clone, this may be a read error. The CDR3 bases are TGTGCTAGTTGCTCCGGGACAGGGGACTGGGAAGCTTTCTTT. Its translation: CASCSGTGDWEAFF. The V call is TRBV12-5, the J call TRBJ1-1; TRBD1 agrees at 10 bases. V shed 8 bases and J 8 bases; nucleotides not matched to a gene: 11. Germline V gene data show CDR1 as LGHNT and CDR2 as FRNRAP. The CDR3 is made up of 14 amino acids.

The J gene is TRBJ2-7, the V gene TRBV6-2 or TRBV6-3, with 10 bases aligning to TRBD2. The CDR3 has 14 residues. V was pared by 7 bases and J by 0 bases, with 3 bases of the junction left unmatched. Germline V CDR1 and CDR2: MNHEY, SVGEGT. Written as DNA, the CDR3 is TGTGCCAGCACTCTAGCGGGAGTCTCCTACGAGCAGTACTTC. It specifies CASTLAGVSYEQYF.

Ten or more counts support this clonotype. The chain uses TRBV28 and TRBJ2-1; D is unclear. This CDR3 spans 16 amino acids. Germline loops: CDR1 MDHEN, CDR2 SYDVKM. V lost 7 bases and J lost 0, with 16 bases in between. This CDR3 is CASTSRRWSSYNEQFF. The CDR3 region has the DNA TGTGCCAGCACCTCCAGGCGGTGGAGCTCCTACAATGAGCAGTTCTTC.

There are many counts of this clonotype. The V and J genes are TRBV2 and TRBJ2-7; D may correspond to TRBD1 or TRBD2 (6 bases each). Trimming shortened V by 3 bases and J by 6 bases, and 15 bases separated the two germline ends. The germline gives CDR1 SNHLY, CDR2 FYNNEI. This CDR3 contains 14 residues. The CDR3 region is CASSDKRGAAEQYF. For the CDR3, the DNA is TGTGCCAGCAGTGATAAAAGGGGGGCCGCCGAGCAGTACTTC.

Many counts were recorded for this clonotype. The chain uses TRBV28 and TRBJ2-1, with D possibly matching TRBD2 (5 bases). In germline, CDR1 is MDHEN, CDR2 SYDVKM. The V and J ends lost 5 bases and 8 bases respectively, with 10 bases between them. CDR3 length equals 12 residues. The chain's CDR3 is CASSSGRDEQFF. The CDR3 DNA reads as TGTGCCAGCAGTAGCGGAAGAGATGAGCAGTTCTTC.

This clonotype has a handful of counts. The rearrangement links TRBV19 to TRBJ2-3; maybe TRBD1 (5 bases). This CDR3 is built from 13 residues. From germline, CDR1 is LNHDA and CDR2 SQIVND (reference sequence). V lost 6 bases to trimming and J lost 2 bases, with 9 bases between them. In DNA, the CDR3 is TGTGCCAGTAGAGGGGTGAACACAGATACGCAGTATTTT. Translated, it gives CASRGVNTDTQYF.

This clonotype showed up just a few times. V is TRBV20-1 and J is TRBJ2-7, with D hard to call. V was pared by 5 bases and J by 8 bases, with 10 bases between. The CDR3 has 10 amino acids. Per the germline V gene, CDR1 is DFQATT and CDR2 is SNEGSKA (reference sequence). The CDR3 reads CSAWRSQQYF. The CDR3, as DNA: TGCAGTGCTTGGCGAAGTCAGCAGTACTTC.

This clonotype occurred many times. V is TRBV6-1 and J is TRBJ2-7; tentative D call: TRBD2 (6 bases). This CDR3 comprises 11 residues. Germline CDR1 is MNHNS and CDR2 is SASEGT. The CDR3 region has the DNA TGTGCTTCGGGGGACCTCTACGAGCAGTACTTC. Protein: CASGDLYEQYF.

This clonotype was picked up a small number of times. The J gene is TRBJ2-5, the V gene TRBV2, with no clear D. This CDR3 has 13 residues. Per the germline V gene, CDR1 is SNHLY and CDR2 is FYNNEI. Trimming pared 3 bases from V and 0 bases from J, leaving 5 bases between. The CDR3 reads CASSDGYQETQYF. The CDR3 DNA reads TGTGCCAGCAGTGACGGGTACCAAGAGACCCAGTACTTC.

This clonotype was seen more than once but under ten times. The chain recombines TRBV28 with TRBJ2-1; a possible D gene is TRBD2 (6 bases). Germline V gives CDR1 MDHEN, CDR2 SYDVKM. The CDR3 totals 15 residues. The V end was cut by 9 bases, the J end by 12 bases, with 27 bases between. CDR3 region: CASHSRLTGEGGQFF. The CDR3 nucleotides read TGTGCCAGTCATTCGAGACTAACGGGAGAGGGAGGGCAGTTCTTC.

There are a few counts of this clonotype. The chain links TRBV24-1 to TRBJ2-1; D is perhaps TRBD2 (5 bases). V was pared by 3 bases and J by 3 bases, with 8 bases between. Germline CDR1 is KGHDR and CDR2 is SFDVKD. This CDR3 comprises 14 residues. CDR3 protein: CATSDLDYYNEQFF. Written as DNA, the CDR3 is TGTGCCACCAGTGATCTCGACTACTACAATGAGCAGTTCTTC.

This chain connects TRBV20-1 to TRBJ1-1; no clear D gene. The V end lost 0 bases, the J end lost 8 bases, and 13 bases lay between the germline ends. The CDR3 has 13 residues. The V gene's germline CDR1 is DFQATT and CDR2 SNEGSKA (reference sequence). CDR3 bases: TGCAGTGCTAGAGATTTTAGCCAGGTCGAAGCTTTCTTT. Its translation: CSARDFSQVEAFF.

This clonotype was observed at least ten times. J is TRBJ2-3 and V is TRBV20-1; 13 bases map to TRBD2. Germline trimming cut 6 bases from V and 3 bases from J; bases unmatched to any gene: 3. The germline V gene encodes CDR1 DFQATT and CDR2 SNEGSKA (reference sequence). The CDR3 extends over 14 amino acids. The CDR3 sequence: CSAPTSGRTDTQYF. The CDR3 nucleotides read TGCAGTGCCCCGACTAGCGGGAGGACAGATACGCAGTATTTT.

This clonotype was seen a handful of times. The rearrangement joins TRBV5-4 to TRBJ2-7, with a possible D match to TRBD1 (5 bases). Deletions cut 0 bases from V and 3 bases from J, with 10 bases between. Germline CDR1 SGHNT, CDR2 YYREEE (reference sequence). The CDR3 length is 14 residues. CDR3 sequence reads: CASSLAGNRYEQYF. In DNA, the CDR3 is TGTGCCAGCAGCTTGGCAGGGAACCGCTACGAGCAGTACTTC. Variable domain in full (rest from reference TRBV5-4 and TRBJ2-7): ETGVTQSPTHLIKTRGQQVTLRCSSQSGHNTVSWYQQALGQGPQFIFQYYREEENGRGNFPPRFSGLQFPNYSSELNVNALELDDSALYLCASSLAGNRYEQYFGPGTRLTVT.

Ten or more counts support this clonotype. The rearrangement joins TRBV11-2 to TRBJ2-2; 10 nucleotides agree with TRBD1. This CDR3 has 14 residues. Germline V gene lookup returns CDR1 SGHAT and CDR2 FQNNGV. Trimming took 4 bases from V and 5 from J; bases not matched to a gene: 1. The CDR3 protein is CASSWGQGTGELFF. In DNA, the CDR3 is TGTGCCAGCAGCTGGGGACAGGGGACCGGGGAGCTGTTTTTT.

In this sample, this clonotype turned up a few times. CDR3 nucleotide sequence: TGTGCCTGGAGTGGACTAGCGGGTTACTCTGGGGCCAACGTCCTGACTTTC. Its protein product is CAWSGLAGYSGANVLTF. The rearrangement links TRBV30 to TRBJ2-6; 10 positions agree with TRBD2. CDR3 length: 17 amino acids. From germline, CDR1 is GTSNPN and CDR2 SVGIG (reference sequence). The ends lost 1 base at V and 0 bases at J; junction bases unmatched: 3.

This clonotype was seen at least ten times. The chain uses TRBV20-1 and TRBJ2-7; 11 nucleotides agree with TRBD1. The V segment lost 1 base and the J segment 2 bases; nucleotides outside the gene matches: 7. This CDR3 region has 16 residues. The germline CDR1 and CDR2 sequences are DFQATT and SNEGSKA (reference sequence). CDR3 coding DNA: TGCAGTGCTAGAGTCCGGGGACAGGGGGGAACCTACGAGCAGTACTTC. Translated: CSARVRGQGGTYEQYF.

This clonotype was detected many times. The chain is built from TRBV11-2 and TRBJ1-2; possibly TRBD1 for D (5 bases). Germline V lookup: CDR1 SGHAT, CDR2 FQNNGV. CDR3 length: 13 residues. V lost 0 bases and J 4 bases, leaving 6 bases between the germline ends. CDR3 residues: CASSLDRVYGYTF. The CDR3 DNA is TGTGCCAGCAGCTTAGACAGGGTCTATGGCTACACCTTC.

This clonotype was detected many times. This chain joins TRBV12-3 or TRBV12-4 and TRBJ1-2; the match to TRBD1 covers 7 bases. Losses at the gene ends were 5 bases for V and 4 bases for J; bases not matched to a gene: 10. CDR3 length: 15 amino acids. The CDR3 region has the DNA TGTGCCAGCAGTCCTGACCCCGGGACAGTCTATGGCTACACCTTC. Encoded protein: CASSPDPGTVYGYTF.

The V and J genes are TRBV12-3 or TRBV12-4 and TRBJ2-7; D is uncertain. V dropped 5 bases and J dropped 6 bases, with 11 bases sitting between them. The CDR3 has 12 amino acids. CDR3 protein: CASSTGGREQYF. DNA of the CDR3: TGTGCCAGCAGTACTGGTGGCCGCGAGCAGTACTTC.

Remarks on this clonotype: Possible read error: a much larger clone is one base away. The rearrangement links TRBV28 to TRBJ1-1; D is undetermined. The germline gives CDR1 MDHEN, CDR2 SYDVKM. The CDR3 covers 11 residues. The V and J ends lost 3 bases and 6 bases respectively, with 5 bases between them. The CDR3 reads CASSFFAEAFF. In DNA form, the CDR3 reads TGTGCCAGCAGTTTTTTCGCTGAAGCTTTCTTT.

The J gene is TRBJ2-1, the V gene TRBV20-1; possibly TRBD2 for D (5 bases). This CDR3 contains 17 residues. The germline V gene has CDR1 DFQATT and CDR2 SNEGSKA (reference sequence). V shed 0 bases and J shed 0 bases, with 15 bases lying between them. CDR3 sequence (DNA): TGCAGTGCTAGAGATCGGGCGGGTACGTCCTCCTACAATGAGCAGTTCTTC. This encodes CSARDRAGTSSYNEQFF.

V gene TRBV5-1 combines with J gene TRBJ2-3; D unclear. Germline-derived CDR1 and CDR2 are SGHRS and YFSETQ. The CDR3 spans 13 residues. Deletions cut 0 bases from V and 9 bases from J, with 11 bases between. CDR3: CASSLESAITQYF. CDR3 DNA: TGCGCCAGCAGCTTGGAGTCAGCGATAACGCAGTATTTT.

This clonotype was found many times. The CDR3 loop is CASSLGGINEQFF. As DNA, the CDR3 is TGTGCCAGCAGTTTGGGCGGGATCAATGAGCAGTTCTTC. The chain has TRBV27 and TRBJ2-1, with a tentative D call TRBD2 (6 bases). V was trimmed by 3 bases and J by 6 bases, leaving 9 bases between them. The CDR3 covers 13 residues. The V gene's germline CDR1 is MNHEY and CDR2 SMNVEV (reference sequence).

This clonotype was seen only a few times. This sequence joins TRBV9 and TRBJ2-7, with TRBD2 matching 10 bases. V lost 4 bases to trimming and J lost 0 bases; unmatched junction nucleotides: 7. Germline V gene data show CDR1 as SGDLS and CDR2 as YYNGEE. The CDR3 has 16 amino acids. CDR3 nucleotide sequence: TGTGCCAGCAGCCCTTCTAGCGGGAGAGACTCCTACGAGCAGTACTTC. Translation: CASSPSSGRDSYEQYF.

This clonotype was seen ten or more times. The V call is TRBV30, the J call TRBJ1-3; TRBD1 agrees at 9 bases. Germline loops: CDR1 GTSNPN, CDR2 SVGIG (reference sequence). V dropped 8 bases and J dropped 1; count of bases not matched to a gene: 0. The CDR3 covers 12 residues. The CDR3 reads CAGQGSGNTIYF. CDR3 nucleotide sequence: TGTGCCGGACAGGGGTCTGGAAACACCATATATTTT.

This clonotype was seen ten or more times. The chain couples TRBV27 to TRBJ2-7; TRBD2 matches 11 bases. The CDR3 runs to 16 residues. In germline, CDR1 is MNHEY, CDR2 SMNVEV (reference sequence). J gave up 0 bases and V 4 bases, and 5 bases lay outside the gene matches. The CDR3 sequence: CASSSLGTSGSYEQYF. CDR3 nucleotides: TGTGCCAGCAGTTCCCTTGGGACTAGCGGCTCCTACGAGCAGTACTTC.